This section outlines one T cell receptor (beta chain) sequence together with its context. The entry originates in a study of blood T cell repertoires in COVID-19. V was cut by 5 bases and J by 4 bases, with 26 bases left in between. CDR1 is MNHEY, CDR2 SMNVEV, per germline (reference sequence). The CDR3 is 18 amino acids. Sequencing used immunoSEQ multiplex PCR; TCRdb keeps in-frame clones, though not all of them. The sample shows some 390,000 clones, 75% to 90% of them seen only once. The V and J genes are TRBV27 and TRBJ1-1, with D hard to call. Specimen: peripheral blood. This clonotype was obtained from a woman between 40 and 55 years old with COVID-19, enrolled during active disease. As DNA, the CDR3 is TGTGCCAGCAGTCAAGATGTGACGCGGCGGGCCGTGGGCACTGAAGCTTTCTTT. It is translated as CASSQDVTRRAVGTEAFF.